This TCR beta chain was found in a study of cytomegalovirus exposure and HLA in healthy donors. Study-wide findings and caveats: Rarity characterized most TCR sequences, yet some public TCRs appeared in many donors. TCR beta chains numbering some 150 were designated cytomegalovirus-associated. In vitro, a few CMV-associated chains proved specific for CMV antigens.

Generated by immunoSEQ multiplex PCR, the TCRdb table keeps only in-frame clones and is missing some. The table includes about 150,000 clones, roughly 91% detected once. On this clone itself: Its target is unknown.

The CDR3 runs 13 residues. Source material: PBMCs. The TCR was taken from a woman aged 18-30 years in good health and CMV-seropositive. This rearrangement joins TRBV12-2 to TRBJ1-2; the D call in the table, TRBD1, was not verified against the DNA. TRBV12-2 is noted as a pseudogene. CDR3 in amino acids: CASRRDKLYGYTF. For the CDR3, the DNA is TGTGCAAGTCGCCGGGACAAACTCTATGGCTACACCTTC.